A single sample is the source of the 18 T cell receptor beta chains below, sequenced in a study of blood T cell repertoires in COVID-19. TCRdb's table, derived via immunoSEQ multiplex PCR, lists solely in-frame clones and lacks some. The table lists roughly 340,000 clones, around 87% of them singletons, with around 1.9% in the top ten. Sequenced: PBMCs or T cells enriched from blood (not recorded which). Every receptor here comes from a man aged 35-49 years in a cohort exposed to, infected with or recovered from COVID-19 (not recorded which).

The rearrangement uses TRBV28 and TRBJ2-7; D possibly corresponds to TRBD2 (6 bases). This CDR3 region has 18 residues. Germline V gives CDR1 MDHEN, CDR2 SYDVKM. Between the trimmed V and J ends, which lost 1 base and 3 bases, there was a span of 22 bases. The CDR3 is CASSLSIVGGKTFYEQYF. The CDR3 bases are TGTGCCAGCAGTTTATCCATCGTCGGGGGAAAGACCTTCTACGAGCAGTACTTC. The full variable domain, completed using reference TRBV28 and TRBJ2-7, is DVKVTQSSRYLVKRTGEKVFLECVQDMDHENMFWYRQDPGLGLRLIYFSYDVKMKEKGDIPEGYSVSREKKERFSLILESASTNQTSMYLCASSLSIVGGKTFYEQYFGPGTRLTVT.

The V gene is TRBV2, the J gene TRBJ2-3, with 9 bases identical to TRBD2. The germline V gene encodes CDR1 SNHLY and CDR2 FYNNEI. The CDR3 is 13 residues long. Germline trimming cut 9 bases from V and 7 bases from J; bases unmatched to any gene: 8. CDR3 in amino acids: CARGTSRANTQYF. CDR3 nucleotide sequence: TGTGCCAGGGGGACTAGCAGAGCTAATACGCAGTATTTT.

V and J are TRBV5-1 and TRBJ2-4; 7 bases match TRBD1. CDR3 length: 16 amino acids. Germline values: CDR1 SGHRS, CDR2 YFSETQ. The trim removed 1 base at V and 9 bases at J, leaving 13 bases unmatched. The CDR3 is CASSLSVRGREIIQYF. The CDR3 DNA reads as TGCGCCAGCAGCTTGTCGGTAAGGGGGCGCGAAATCATTCAGTACTTC.

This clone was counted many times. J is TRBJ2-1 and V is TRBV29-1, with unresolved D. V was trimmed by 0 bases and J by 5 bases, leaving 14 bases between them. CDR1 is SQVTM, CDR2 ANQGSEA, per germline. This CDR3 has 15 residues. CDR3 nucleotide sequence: TGCAGCGTTGAAGAAACGGCAGGCCCGAACAATGAGCAGTTCTTC. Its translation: CSVEETAGPNNEQFF.

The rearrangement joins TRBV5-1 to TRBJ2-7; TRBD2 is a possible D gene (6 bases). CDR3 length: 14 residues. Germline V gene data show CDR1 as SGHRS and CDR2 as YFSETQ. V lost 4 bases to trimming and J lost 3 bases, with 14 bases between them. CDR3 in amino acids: CASSRTLGGYEQYF. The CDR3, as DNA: TGCGCCAGCAGCCGAACCCTCGGGGGCTACGAGCAGTACTTC. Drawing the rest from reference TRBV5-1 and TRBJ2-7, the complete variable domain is KAGVTQTPRYLIKTRGQQVTLSCSPISGHRSVSWYQQTPGQGLQFLFEYFSETQRNKGNFPGRFSGRQFSNSRSEMNVSTLELGDSALYLCASSRTLGGYEQYFGPGTRLTVT.

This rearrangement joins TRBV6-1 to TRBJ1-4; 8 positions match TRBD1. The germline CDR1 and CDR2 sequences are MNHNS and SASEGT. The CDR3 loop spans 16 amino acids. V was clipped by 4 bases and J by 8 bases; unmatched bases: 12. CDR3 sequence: CASSATRQGIGEKLFF. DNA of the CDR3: TGTGCCAGCAGTGCGACCCGACAGGGGATTGGAGAAAAACTGTTTTTT.

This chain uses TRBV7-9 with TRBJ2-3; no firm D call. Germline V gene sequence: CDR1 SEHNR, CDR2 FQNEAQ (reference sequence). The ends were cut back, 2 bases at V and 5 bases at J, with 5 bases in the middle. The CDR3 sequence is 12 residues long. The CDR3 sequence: CASSLSLDTQYF. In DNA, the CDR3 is TGTGCCAGCAGCTTATCCCTAGATACGCAGTATTTT.

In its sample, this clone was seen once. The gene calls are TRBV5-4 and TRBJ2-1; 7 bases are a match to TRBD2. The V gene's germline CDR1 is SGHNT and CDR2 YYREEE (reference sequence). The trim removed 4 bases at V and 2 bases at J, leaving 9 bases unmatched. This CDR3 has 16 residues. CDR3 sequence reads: CASSRERGGTYNEQFF. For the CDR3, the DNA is TGTGCCAGCAGCCGGGAGCGGGGAGGAACCTACAATGAGCAGTTCTTC.

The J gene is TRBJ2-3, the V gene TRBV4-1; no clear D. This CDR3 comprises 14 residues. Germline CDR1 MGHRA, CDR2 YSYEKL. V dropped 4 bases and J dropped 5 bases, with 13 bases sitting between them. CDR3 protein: CASSLAPIVDTQYF. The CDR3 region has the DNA TGCGCCAGCAGCCTAGCACCCATTGTAGATACGCAGTATTTT.

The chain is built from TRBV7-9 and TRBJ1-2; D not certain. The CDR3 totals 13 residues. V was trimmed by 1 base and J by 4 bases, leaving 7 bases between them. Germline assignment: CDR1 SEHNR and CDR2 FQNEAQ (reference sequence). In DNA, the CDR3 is TGTGCCAGCAGCTTAGACATAAGCTATGGCTACACCTTC. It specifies CASSLDISYGYTF.

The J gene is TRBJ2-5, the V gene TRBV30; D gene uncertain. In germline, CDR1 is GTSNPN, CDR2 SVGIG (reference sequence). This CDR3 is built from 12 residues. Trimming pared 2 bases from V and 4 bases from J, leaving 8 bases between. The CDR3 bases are TGTGCCTGGAGTTCAGGTGGAGAGACCCAGTACTTC. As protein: CAWSSGGETQYF.

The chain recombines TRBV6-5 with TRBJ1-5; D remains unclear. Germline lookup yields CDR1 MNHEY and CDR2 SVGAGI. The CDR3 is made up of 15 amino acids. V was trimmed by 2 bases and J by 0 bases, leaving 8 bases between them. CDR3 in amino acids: CASSYPQSSNQPQHF. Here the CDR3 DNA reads TGTGCCAGCAGTTACCCACAGAGTAGCAATCAGCCCCAGCATTTT.

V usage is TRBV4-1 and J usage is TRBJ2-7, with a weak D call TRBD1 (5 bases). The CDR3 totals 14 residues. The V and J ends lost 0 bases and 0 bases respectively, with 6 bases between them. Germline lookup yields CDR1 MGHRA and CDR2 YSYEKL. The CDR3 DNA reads TGCGCCAGCAGCCAAGATGACAGCTCCTACGAGCAGTACTTC. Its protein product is CASSQDDSSYEQYF.

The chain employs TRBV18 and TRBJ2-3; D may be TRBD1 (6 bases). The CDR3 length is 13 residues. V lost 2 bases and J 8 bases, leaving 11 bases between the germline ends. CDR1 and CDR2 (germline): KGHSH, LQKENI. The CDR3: CASSPEQGSTQYF. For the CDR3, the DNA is TGTGCCAGCTCACCAGAACAGGGATCTACGCAGTATTTT.

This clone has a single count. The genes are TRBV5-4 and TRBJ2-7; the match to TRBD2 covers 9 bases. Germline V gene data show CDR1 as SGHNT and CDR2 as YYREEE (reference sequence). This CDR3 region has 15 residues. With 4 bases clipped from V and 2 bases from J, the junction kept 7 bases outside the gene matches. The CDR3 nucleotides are TGTGCCAGCAGCCTGGGGGGACTAGCAGCCTACGAGCAGTACTTC. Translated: CASSLGGLAAYEQYF.

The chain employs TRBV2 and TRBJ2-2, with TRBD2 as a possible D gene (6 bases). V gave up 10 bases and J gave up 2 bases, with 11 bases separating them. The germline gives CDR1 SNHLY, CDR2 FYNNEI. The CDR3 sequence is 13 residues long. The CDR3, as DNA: TGTGCCACCCAGGGACTCAACACCGGGGAGCTGTTTTTT. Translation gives CATQGLNTGELFF.

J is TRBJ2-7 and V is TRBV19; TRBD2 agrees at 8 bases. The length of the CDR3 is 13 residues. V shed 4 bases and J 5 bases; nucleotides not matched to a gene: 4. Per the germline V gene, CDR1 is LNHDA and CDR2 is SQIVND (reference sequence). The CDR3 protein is CASSTSGSNEQYF. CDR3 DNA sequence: TGTGCCAGTAGTACCAGCGGGAGTAACGAGCAGTACTTC.

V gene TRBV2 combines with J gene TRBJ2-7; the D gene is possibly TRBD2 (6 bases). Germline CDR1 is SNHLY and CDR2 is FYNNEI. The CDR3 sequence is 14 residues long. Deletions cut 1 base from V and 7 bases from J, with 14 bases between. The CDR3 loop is CASSEDTPRGEQYF. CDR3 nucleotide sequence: TGTGCCAGCAGTGAAGACACACCTCGGGGGGAGCAGTACTTC.